Given below is one T cell receptor beta chain in context. This sample is drawn from a study of blood T cell repertoires in COVID-19. The table came from immunoSEQ multiplex PCR; TCRdb's copy has only in-frame clones and leaves some out. Counted here are under 130,000 clones, 87% occurring once; the ten biggest clones make up around 3.1%. The sample was peripheral blood. This receptor was identified in a man over 45 in a cohort sampled during active COVID-19.

Here the CDR3 reads CASSLGGLGQPQHF. CDR3 nucleotide sequence: TGCGCCAGCAGCTTGGGGGGGCTCGGGCAGCCCCAGCATTTT. The chain has TRBV5-1 and TRBJ1-5, with a possible D match to TRBD1 (6 bases). CDR1 and CDR2 (germline): SGHRS, YFSETQ. V was clipped by 0 bases and J by 7 bases, with 11 bases between them. The CDR3 is 14 amino acids.